This T cell receptor (beta chain) derives from a study of blood T cell repertoires in COVID-19. As for the study in general: Samples taken during acute and convalescent COVID-19 were collected in the United States, Italy and Spain. Nucleic acid was either cDNA or gDNA, and it came from T cells, B-cell-depleted T cells, or PBMCs.

Per the original methods: Nucleated cell counts were estimated from reference gene primer amplification. Only in-frame clones appear in the TCRdb table, and some are missing; sequencing was by immunoSEQ multiplex PCR. V, J and clone size were drawn from that table, and D and trimming were deduced from the DNA. The sample holds 70,000 to 80,000 clones, around 87% seen once. V shed 0 bases and J 8 bases; nucleotides not matched to a gene: 14. The CDR3 has 19 amino acids. Per germline, CDR1 LGHNA and CDR2 YNFKEQ. The source of this sequence is a human donor in a cohort sampled during active COVID-19. The chain links TRBV4-2 to TRBJ2-1, with 12 bases fitting TRBD2. Specimen: peripheral blood. The CDR3 DNA reads as TGTGCCAGCAGCCAAGATCAGAATCTAGCGGGGGGGCCTTTCTATGAGCAGTTCTTC. Amino acid sequence: CASSQDQNLAGGPFYEQFF.